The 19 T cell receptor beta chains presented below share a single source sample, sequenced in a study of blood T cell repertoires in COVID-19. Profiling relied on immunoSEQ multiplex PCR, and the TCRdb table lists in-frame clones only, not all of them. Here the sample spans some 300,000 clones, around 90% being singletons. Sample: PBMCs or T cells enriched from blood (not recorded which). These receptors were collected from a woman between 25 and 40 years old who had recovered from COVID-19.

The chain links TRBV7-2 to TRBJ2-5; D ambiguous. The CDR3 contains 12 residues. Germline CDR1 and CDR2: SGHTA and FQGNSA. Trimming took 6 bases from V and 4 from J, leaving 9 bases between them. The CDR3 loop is CASRFQSETQYF. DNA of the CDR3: TGTGCCAGCAGATTCCAGTCAGAGACCCAGTACTTC.

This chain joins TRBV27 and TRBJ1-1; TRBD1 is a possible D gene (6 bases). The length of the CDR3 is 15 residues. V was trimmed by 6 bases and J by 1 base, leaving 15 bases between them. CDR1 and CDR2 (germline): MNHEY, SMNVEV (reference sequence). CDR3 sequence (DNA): TGTGCCAGCAGACCTTCAGGGGTATCGAACACTGAAGCTTTCTTT. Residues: CASRPSGVSNTEAFF.

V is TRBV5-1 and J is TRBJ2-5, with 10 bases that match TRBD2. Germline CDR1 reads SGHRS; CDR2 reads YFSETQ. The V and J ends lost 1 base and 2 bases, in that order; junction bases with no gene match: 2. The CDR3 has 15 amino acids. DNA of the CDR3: TGCGCCAGCAGCTTGTCTAGCGGGGGACAAGAGACCCAGTACTTC. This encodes CASSLSSGGQETQYF.

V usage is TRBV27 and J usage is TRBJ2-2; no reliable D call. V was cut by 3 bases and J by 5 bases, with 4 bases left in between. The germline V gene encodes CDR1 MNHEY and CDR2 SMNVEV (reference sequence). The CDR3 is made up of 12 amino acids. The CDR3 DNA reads TGTGCCAGCAGTTTTAGAACCGGGGAGCTGTTTTTT. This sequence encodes CASSFRTGELFF.

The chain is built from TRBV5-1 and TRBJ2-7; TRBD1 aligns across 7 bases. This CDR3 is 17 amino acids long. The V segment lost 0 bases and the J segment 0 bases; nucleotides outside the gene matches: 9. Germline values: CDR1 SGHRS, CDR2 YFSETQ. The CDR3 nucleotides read TGCGCCAGCAGCTTGGATGTCCGGGACAGAAGCTCCTACGAGCAGTACTTC. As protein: CASSLDVRDRSSYEQYF.

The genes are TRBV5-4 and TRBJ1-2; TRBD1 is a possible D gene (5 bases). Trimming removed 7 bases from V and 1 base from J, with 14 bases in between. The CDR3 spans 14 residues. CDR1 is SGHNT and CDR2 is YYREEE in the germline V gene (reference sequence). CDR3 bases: TGTGCCAGCCTCGAGCGGGGCCATAACTATGGCTACACCTTC. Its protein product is CASLERGHNYGYTF. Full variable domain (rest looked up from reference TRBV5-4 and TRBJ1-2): ETGVTQSPTHLIKTRGQQVTLRCSSQSGHNTVSWYQQALGQGPQFIFQYYREEENGRGNFPPRFSGLQFPNYSSELNVNALELDDSALYLCASLERGHNYGYTFGSGTRLTVV.

CDR3 coding DNA: TGTGCCAGTACCCCTCGGACAGTGGGGAATGAAAAACTGTTTTTT. Amino acids: CASTPRTVGNEKLFF. The genes are TRBV19 and TRBJ1-4; TRBD1 is a possible D gene (6 bases). Deletions cut 7 bases from V and 5 bases from J, with 17 bases between. The CDR3 covers 15 residues. The germline CDR1 and CDR2 sequences are LNHDA and SQIVND (reference sequence).

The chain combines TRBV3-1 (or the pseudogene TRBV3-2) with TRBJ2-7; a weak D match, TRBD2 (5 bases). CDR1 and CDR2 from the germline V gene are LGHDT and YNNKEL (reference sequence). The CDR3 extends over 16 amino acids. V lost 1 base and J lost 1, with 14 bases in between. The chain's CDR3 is CASSQVSRTGSYEQYF. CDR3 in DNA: TGTGCCAGCAGCCAAGTATCCCGGACTGGTTCCTACGAGCAGTACTTC.

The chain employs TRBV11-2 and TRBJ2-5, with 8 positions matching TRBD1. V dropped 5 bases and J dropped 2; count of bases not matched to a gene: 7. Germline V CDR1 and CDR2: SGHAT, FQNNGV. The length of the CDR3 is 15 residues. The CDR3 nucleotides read TGTGCCAGCAGCACGACAGGGGAAAAACAAGAGACCCAGTACTTC. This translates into CASSTTGEKQETQYF.

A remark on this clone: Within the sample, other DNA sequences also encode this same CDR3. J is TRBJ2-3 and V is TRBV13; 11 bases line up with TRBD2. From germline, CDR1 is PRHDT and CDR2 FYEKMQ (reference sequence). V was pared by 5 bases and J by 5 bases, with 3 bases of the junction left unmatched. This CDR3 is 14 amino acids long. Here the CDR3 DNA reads TGTGCCAGCAGCCTTGGACTAGCGGGAGATACGCAGTATTTT. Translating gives CASSLGLAGDTQYF.

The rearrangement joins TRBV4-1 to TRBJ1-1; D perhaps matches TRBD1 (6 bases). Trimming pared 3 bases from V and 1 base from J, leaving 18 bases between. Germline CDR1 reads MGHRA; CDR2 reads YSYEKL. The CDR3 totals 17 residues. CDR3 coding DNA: TGCGCCAGCAGCCATTCTACCCAGGGGTCTCCGAACACTGAAGCTTTCTTT. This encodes CASSHSTQGSPNTEAFF.

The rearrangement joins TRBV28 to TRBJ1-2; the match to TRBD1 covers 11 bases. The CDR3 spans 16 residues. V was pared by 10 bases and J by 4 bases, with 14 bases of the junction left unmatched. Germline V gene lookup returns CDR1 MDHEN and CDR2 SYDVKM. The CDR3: CANIPGQGDRIYGYTF. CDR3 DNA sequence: TGTGCCAACATTCCGGGACAGGGGGATCGGATCTATGGCTACACCTTC.

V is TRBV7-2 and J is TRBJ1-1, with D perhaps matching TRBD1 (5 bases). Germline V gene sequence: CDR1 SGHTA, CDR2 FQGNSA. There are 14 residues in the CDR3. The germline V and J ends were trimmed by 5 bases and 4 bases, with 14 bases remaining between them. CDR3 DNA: TGTGCCAGCAGCGGTAACCAGGGTCGCACTGAAGCTTTCTTT. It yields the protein CASSGNQGRTEAFF.

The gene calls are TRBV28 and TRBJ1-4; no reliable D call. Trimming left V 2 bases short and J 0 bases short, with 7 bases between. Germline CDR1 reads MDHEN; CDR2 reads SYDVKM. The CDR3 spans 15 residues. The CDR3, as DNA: TGTGCCAGCAGTTTAGAGGGAACAACTAATGAAAAACTGTTTTTT. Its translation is CASSLEGTTNEKLFF.

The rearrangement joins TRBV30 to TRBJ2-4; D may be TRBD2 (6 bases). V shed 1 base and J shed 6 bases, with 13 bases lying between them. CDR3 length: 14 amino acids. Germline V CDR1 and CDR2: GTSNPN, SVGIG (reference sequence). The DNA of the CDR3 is TGTGCCTGGAGTGGGGTCGGGAGACGAAACATTCAGTACTTC. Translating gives CAWSGVGRRNIQYF. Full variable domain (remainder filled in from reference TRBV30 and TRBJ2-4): SQTIHQWPATLVQPVGSPLSLECTVEGTSNPNLYWYRQAAGRGLQLLFYSVGIGQISSEVPQNLSASRPQDRQFILSSKKLLLSDSGFYLCAWSGVGRRNIQYFGAGTRLSVL.

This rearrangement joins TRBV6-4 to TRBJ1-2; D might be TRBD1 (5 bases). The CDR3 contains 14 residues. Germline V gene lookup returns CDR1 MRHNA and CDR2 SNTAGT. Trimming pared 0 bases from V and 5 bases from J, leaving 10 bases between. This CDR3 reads CASSDSGVGYGYTF. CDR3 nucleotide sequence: TGTGCCAGCAGTGACTCAGGGGTAGGATATGGCTACACCTTC.

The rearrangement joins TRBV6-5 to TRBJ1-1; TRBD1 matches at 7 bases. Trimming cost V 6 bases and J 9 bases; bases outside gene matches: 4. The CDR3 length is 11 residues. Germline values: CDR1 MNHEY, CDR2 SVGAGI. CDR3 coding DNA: TGTGCCAGCAGAAGACAGGGAAAAGCTTTCTTT. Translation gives CASRRQGKAFF.

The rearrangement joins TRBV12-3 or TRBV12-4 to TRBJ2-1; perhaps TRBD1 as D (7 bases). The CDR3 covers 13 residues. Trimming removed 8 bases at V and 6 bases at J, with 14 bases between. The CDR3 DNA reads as TGTGCCAGCGGCAGGCAGGGGGGCAATGAGCAGTTCTTC. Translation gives CASGRQGGNEQFF.

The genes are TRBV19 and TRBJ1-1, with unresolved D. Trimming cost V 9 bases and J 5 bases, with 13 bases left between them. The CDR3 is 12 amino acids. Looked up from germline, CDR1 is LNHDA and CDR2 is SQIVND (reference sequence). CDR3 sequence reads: CASTHRETEAFF. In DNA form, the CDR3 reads TGTGCCAGCACCCACCGGGAAACTGAAGCTTTCTTT.